Sequencing of this T cell receptor beta chain was carried out in a study of cytomegalovirus exposure and HLA in healthy donors. Germline CDR1 and CDR2: SEHNR and FQNEAQ (reference sequence). The CDR3 is 15 amino acids. Trimming took 5 bases from V and 6 from J; bases not matched to a gene: 7. Primers for the PCR totalled 60 Vbeta and 13 Jbeta. Sequencing was performed with immunoSEQ multiplex PCR; in TCRdb, only in-frame clones are kept and a portion is missing. This listing includes fewer than 250,000 clones. The sequencing sample was made of PBMCs. The receptor comes from a woman aged 30 to 39 in good health and CMV-seropositive. The chain recombines TRBV7-9 with TRBJ1-4; 9 nucleotides match TRBD1. CDR3 in amino acids: CASSPGGTGHEKLFF. Here the CDR3 DNA reads TGTGCCAGCAGCCCAGGAGGGACAGGGCATGAAAAACTGTTTTTT.